One and the same sample provided the 28 T cell receptor beta chains below, sequenced in a study of T cell changes during pregnancy in multiple sclerosis. Only in-frame clones appear in the TCRdb table, and some are missing; sequencing was by immunoSEQ multiplex PCR. The sample holds under 110,000 clones; more than 90% are singletons and the top ten take about 2.9%. This sample comprised peripheral blood, obtained in the second trimester of pregnancy. The receptors originated from a female donor with multiple sclerosis, enrolled in a pregnancy study.

This rearrangement joins TRBV15 to TRBJ2-1; D is uncertain. The V end lost 0 bases, the J end lost 0 bases, and 9 bases lay between the germline ends. This CDR3 has 16 amino acids. In germline, CDR1 is LNHNV, CDR2 YYDKDF (reference sequence). The CDR3 nucleotides are TGTGCCACCAGCAGAGAACCCCTTAGCTCCTACAATGAGCAGTTCTTC. It codes for CATSREPLSSYNEQFF. The whole variable domain, remainder taken from reference TRBV15 and TRBJ2-1, is DAMVIQNPRYQVTQFGKPVTLSCSQTLNHNVMYWYQQKSSQAPKLLFHYYDKDFNNEADTPDNFQSRRPNTSFCFLDIRSPGLGDTAMYLCATSREPLSSYNEQFFGPGTRLTVL.

This clone came up once. The chain joins TRBV15 to TRBJ1-2, with 8 nucleotides matching TRBD1. V shed 1 base and J 6 bases; nucleotides not matched to a gene: 7. CDR1 is LNHNV, CDR2 YYDKDF, per germline (reference sequence). This CDR3 spans 15 amino acids. CDR3 sequence reads: CATSRVIQGADGYTF. In DNA, the CDR3 is TGTGCCACCAGCAGAGTGATTCAGGGGGCTGATGGCTACACCTTC.

The chain has TRBV6-6 and TRBJ1-3; 11 bases fit TRBD1. Trimming took 7 bases from V and 5 from J; bases not matched to a gene: 10. The CDR3 sequence is 16 residues long. The germline V gene has CDR1 MNHNY and CDR2 SVGAGI (reference sequence). CDR3 DNA sequence: TGTGCCAGCATACGAGGACAGGGGGCGCTTAGAAACACCATATATTTT. Its protein product is CASIRGQGALRNTIYF.

The chain uses TRBV28 and TRBJ2-6; a possible D gene is TRBD2 (5 bases). This CDR3 spans 17 amino acids. V was shortened by 6 bases and J by 0 bases, with 15 bases between the two germline ends. CDR1 is MDHEN, CDR2 SYDVKM, per germline. CDR3 amino acids: CASRGLPQSSGANVLTF. CDR3 nucleotides: TGTGCCAGCAGAGGACTTCCCCAAAGCTCTGGGGCCAACGTCCTGACTTTC. Full variable domain (remainder filled in from reference TRBV28 and TRBJ2-6): DVKVTQSSRYLVKRTGEKVFLECVQDMDHENMFWYRQDPGLGLRLIYFSYDVKMKEKGDIPEGYSVSREKKERFSLILESASTNQTSMYLCASRGLPQSSGANVLTFGAGSRLTVL.

A single count supports this clone. The chain joins TRBV7-2 to TRBJ1-1; the match to TRBD1 covers 9 bases. Germline V CDR1 and CDR2: SGHTA, FQGNSA. The CDR3 is 15 amino acids. Losses at the gene ends were 1 base for V and 2 bases for J; bases not matched to a gene: 2. CDR3 in amino acids: CASSLVGQGNTEAFF. CDR3 nucleotides: TGTGCCAGCAGCTTAGTGGGACAGGGCAACACTGAAGCTTTCTTT.

V and J are TRBV9 and TRBJ1-2; possible D gene TRBD1, 6 bases. The length of the CDR3 is 17 residues. Germline CDR1 SGDLS, CDR2 YYNGEE. Between the trimmed V and J ends, which lost 2 bases and 8 bases, there was a span of 25 bases. The CDR3 DNA sequence: TGTGCCAGCAGCGTCGGTCTATCAGAGCCGGGACATAGGGGCTACACCTTC. Translation gives CASSVGLSEPGHRGYTF.

This CDR3 reads CASSPLSDRGLRTDTQYF. The CDR3 DNA reads TGTGCCAGCTCACCACTTTCGGACAGGGGGCTCCGTACAGATACGCAGTATTTT. The chain recombines TRBV18 with TRBJ2-3; 11 bases are shared with TRBD1. Germline V gives CDR1 KGHSH, CDR2 LQKENI. The CDR3 has 18 residues. J lost 3 bases, V lost 1 base, and 9 bases had no gene match. The full variable domain, in which reference TRBV18 and TRBJ2-3 provide the parts outside the CDR3, is NAGVMQNPRHLVRRRGQEARLRCSPMKGHSHVYWYRQLPEEGLKFMVYLQKENIIDESGMPKERFSAEFPKEGPSILRIQQVVRGDSAAYFCASSPLSDRGLRTDTQYFGPGTRLTVL.

This clone was seen a single time. The chain uses TRBV7-9 and TRBJ1-2, with D unresolved. In germline, CDR1 is SEHNR, CDR2 FQNEAQ (reference sequence). The CDR3 totals 14 residues. V was cut by 4 bases and J by 7 bases, with 16 bases left in between. The CDR3 is CASSSPGGYGGYTF. Here the CDR3 DNA reads TGTGCCAGCAGCTCCCCGGGAGGTTATGGTGGCTACACCTTC.

The chain joins TRBV7-9 to TRBJ2-5; tentative D call: TRBD2 (6 bases). The CDR3 covers 14 residues. The V and J ends lost 4 bases and 5 bases respectively, with 14 bases between them. Germline CDR1 reads SEHNR; CDR2 reads FQNEAQ (reference sequence). The CDR3 bases are TGTGCCAGCAGCTCCCCGGAGGGTTGGGAGACCCAGTACTTC. This sequence encodes CASSSPEGWETQYF.

The V gene is TRBV7-3, the J gene TRBJ2-5, with D uncertain. V lost 2 bases to trimming and J lost 5 bases, with 9 bases between them. Germline lookup yields CDR1 SGHTA and CDR2 FQGTGA. This CDR3 has 13 amino acids. For the CDR3, the DNA is TGTGCCAGCAGCTTAGGCAGGTCGGAGACCCAGTACTTC. Translated: CASSLGRSETQYF.

The chain employs TRBV7-6 and TRBJ1-4, with D perhaps matching TRBD1 (6 bases). This CDR3 spans 16 amino acids. V was trimmed by 5 bases and J by 3 bases, leaving 16 bases between them. From germline, CDR1 is SGHVS and CDR2 FNYEAQ. The CDR3 protein is CASSPGAGAPNEKLFF. The CDR3, as DNA: TGTGCCAGCAGCCCAGGGGCGGGGGCCCCTAATGAAAAACTGTTTTTT.

In this sample, this clone turned up a few times. The J gene is TRBJ1-1, the V gene TRBV29-1; D possibly corresponds to TRBD1 (5 bases). Germline V gives CDR1 SQVTM, CDR2 ANQGSEA. The CDR3 consists of 13 residues. Between the trimmed V and J ends, which lost 5 bases and 0 bases, there was a span of 10 bases. CDR3 in amino acids: CSVRGRMNTEAFF. Here the CDR3 DNA reads TGCAGCGTTCGGGGGAGGATGAACACTGAAGCTTTCTTT. The whole variable domain, filled in from reference TRBV29-1 and TRBJ1-1, reads SAVISQKPSRDICQRGTSLTIQCQVDSQVTMMFWYRQQPGQSLTLIATANQGSEATYESGFVIDKFPISRPNLTFSTLTVSNMSPEDSSIYLCSVRGRMNTEAFFGQGTRLTVV.

The gene calls are TRBV5-5 and TRBJ2-1; 10 positions match TRBD2. This CDR3 is 14 amino acids long. The ends lost 6 bases at V and 7 bases at J; junction bases unmatched: 7. The germline V gene encodes CDR1 SGHKS and CDR2 YYEKEE (reference sequence). The chain's CDR3 is CASTSTTSGNEQFF. CDR3 in DNA: TGTGCCAGCACCTCTACGACTAGCGGGAATGAGCAGTTCTTC.

This chain connects TRBV5-6 to TRBJ2-7; 10 bases are a match to TRBD1. Germline V gene data show CDR1 as SGHDT and CDR2 as YYEEEE. V lost 6 bases to trimming and J lost 0 bases; unmatched junction nucleotides: 3. The CDR3 runs 14 residues. The CDR3 loop is CASMDRGSSYEQYF. The CDR3 DNA reads TGTGCCAGCATGGACAGGGGGTCCTCCTACGAGCAGTACTTC.

The J gene is TRBJ1-2, the V gene TRBV15; D is perhaps TRBD1 (5 bases). V lost 0 bases, J lost 4 bases, and 6 bases lay in between. CDR3 length: 13 amino acids. Per the germline V gene, CDR1 is LNHNV and CDR2 is YYDKDF (reference sequence). The CDR3 region has the DNA TGTGCCACCAGCAGAGAGGGGCTCTATGGCTACACCTTC. As protein: CATSREGLYGYTF.

The count of this clone is one. This sequence joins TRBV7-6 and TRBJ2-1; 12 bases match TRBD2. V lost 5 bases and J lost 10; bases outside the gene matches: 9. Germline V gives CDR1 SGHVS, CDR2 FNYEAQ. The CDR3 totals 15 residues. This CDR3 is CASSRLTSGSYEQFF. For the CDR3, the DNA is TGTGCCAGCAGCCGCCTGACTAGCGGGAGTTACGAGCAGTTCTTC.

This clone occurred once. V usage is TRBV7-9 and J usage is TRBJ1-2, with TRBD1 as a possible D gene (6 bases). CDR3 length equals 14 residues. V dropped 5 bases and J dropped 4 bases, with 14 bases sitting between them. The V gene's germline CDR1 is SEHNR and CDR2 FQNEAQ (reference sequence). For the CDR3, the DNA is TGTGCCAGCAGCCAGGGGAGCCCAACCTATGGCTACACCTTC. It is translated as CASSQGSPTYGYTF.

The genes are TRBV4-1 and TRBJ2-1; unclear D gene. Looked up from germline, CDR1 is MGHRA and CDR2 is YSYEKL. The CDR3 is 14 amino acids. The ends were cut back, 4 bases at V and 0 bases at J, with 7 bases in the middle. In DNA, the CDR3 is TGCGCCAGCAGCCCGTCCAGCTCCTACAATGAGCAGTTCTTC. This codes for CASSPSSSYNEQFF.

V and J are TRBV28 and TRBJ2-7; a possible D gene is TRBD1 (5 bases). CDR1 is MDHEN, CDR2 SYDVKM, per germline. V was pared by 5 bases and J by 0 bases, with 8 bases between. The CDR3 extends over 13 amino acids. The CDR3 protein is CASSRQSSYEQYF. The CDR3, as DNA: TGTGCCAGCAGTCGACAGAGCTCCTACGAGCAGTACTTC.

The chain combines TRBV2 with TRBJ1-1, with D uncertain. V lost 4 bases to trimming and J lost 1 base, with 7 bases between them. CDR1 is SNHLY, CDR2 FYNNEI, per germline. This CDR3 has 13 residues. The CDR3 spells CASSVGGNTEAFF. The CDR3 DNA sequence: TGTGCCAGCAGTGTAGGCGGGAACACTGAAGCTTTCTTT.

This clone was observed a single time. The chain carries TRBV5-1 and TRBJ2-1; D is possibly TRBD2 (6 bases). The V and J ends lost 0 bases and 5 bases respectively, with 12 bases between them. This CDR3 has 15 residues. Germline V gives CDR1 SGHRS, CDR2 YFSETQ. The CDR3 DNA follows: TGCGCCAGCAGCTTGGAGGGGCGGGACCACAATGAGCAGTTCTTC. Protein product: CASSLEGRDHNEQFF.

This clone was observed a handful of times. CDR3 region: CSVGTANTEAFF. For the CDR3, the DNA is TGCAGCGTTGGGACAGCTAACACTGAAGCTTTCTTT. The rearrangement uses TRBV29-1 and TRBJ1-1, with D possibly TRBD1 on 6 matching bases. V gave up 4 bases and J gave up 2 bases, with 8 bases separating them. The length of the CDR3 is 12 residues. In germline, CDR1 is SQVTM, CDR2 ANQGSEA.

This chain joins TRBV27 and TRBJ2-7; the D gene is possibly TRBD1 (6 bases). Germline-derived CDR1 and CDR2 are MNHEY and SMNVEV (reference sequence). The CDR3 covers 15 residues. Trimming pared 6 bases from V and 2 bases from J, leaving 17 bases between. The CDR3 region is CASSPRQEYTYEQYF. The CDR3 DNA follows: TGTGCCAGCAGCCCCAGACAGGAATACACCTACGAGCAGTACTTC.

The rearrangement uses TRBV7-9 and TRBJ2-7; 7 bases align to TRBD1. Trimming at V came to 0 bases and at J to 0 bases, leaving 8 bases not matched to a gene. The CDR3 sequence is 17 residues long. Per germline, CDR1 SEHNR and CDR2 FQNEAQ (reference sequence). Here the CDR3 reads CASSLARQGLNSYEQYF. DNA of the CDR3: TGTGCCAGCAGCTTAGCAAGACAGGGCCTTAACTCCTACGAGCAGTACTTC.

This sequence joins TRBV5-6 and TRBJ2-7; possibly TRBD2 for D (5 bases). Germline CDR1 reads SGHDT; CDR2 reads YYEEEE. CDR3 length: 14 amino acids. Trimming shortened V by 3 bases and J by 4 bases, and 14 bases separated the two germline ends. CDR3: CASSSPSNPYEQYF. DNA of the CDR3: TGTGCCAGCAGCTCGCCTAGCAACCCTTACGAGCAGTACTTC.

J is TRBJ1-5 and V is TRBV7-9; possible D gene TRBD1, 5 bases. CDR1 SEHNR and CDR2 FQNEAQ come from the germline V gene (reference sequence). Deletions cut 2 bases from V and 6 bases from J, with 20 bases between. The length of the CDR3 is 17 residues. CDR3 DNA sequence: TGTGCCAGCAGCTTAAGCCCCGGATCAGGGTTTGGTCAGCCCCAGCATTTT. Protein sequence: CASSLSPGSGFGQPQHF. The full variable domain, completed using reference TRBV7-9 and TRBJ1-5, is DTGVSQNPRHKITKRGQNVTFRCDPISEHNRLYWYRQTLGQGPEFLTYFQNEAQLEKSRLLSDRFSAERPKGSFSTLEIQRTEQGDSAMYLCASSLSPGSGFGQPQHFGDGTRLSIL.

The chain links TRBV7-9 to TRBJ2-2; 7 positions match TRBD2. The germline V gene has CDR1 SEHNR and CDR2 FQNEAQ (reference sequence). The CDR3 extends over 18 amino acids. J gave up 3 bases and V 1 base, and 11 bases lay outside the gene matches. For the CDR3, the DNA is TGTGCCAGCAGCTTAGGGTCGGGAGGACTAACCTACACCGGGGAGCTGTTTTTT. This translates into CASSLGSGGLTYTGELFF.

This clone was recorded once. The V gene is TRBV5-1, the J gene TRBJ2-1; the D is unclear. The CDR3 extends over 12 amino acids. Per the germline V gene, CDR1 is SGHRS and CDR2 is YFSETQ. Trimming shortened V by 2 bases and J by 7 bases, and 7 bases separated the two germline ends. CDR3: CASSFQVNEQFF. CDR3 in DNA: TGCGCCAGCAGCTTCCAGGTGAATGAGCAGTTCTTC.